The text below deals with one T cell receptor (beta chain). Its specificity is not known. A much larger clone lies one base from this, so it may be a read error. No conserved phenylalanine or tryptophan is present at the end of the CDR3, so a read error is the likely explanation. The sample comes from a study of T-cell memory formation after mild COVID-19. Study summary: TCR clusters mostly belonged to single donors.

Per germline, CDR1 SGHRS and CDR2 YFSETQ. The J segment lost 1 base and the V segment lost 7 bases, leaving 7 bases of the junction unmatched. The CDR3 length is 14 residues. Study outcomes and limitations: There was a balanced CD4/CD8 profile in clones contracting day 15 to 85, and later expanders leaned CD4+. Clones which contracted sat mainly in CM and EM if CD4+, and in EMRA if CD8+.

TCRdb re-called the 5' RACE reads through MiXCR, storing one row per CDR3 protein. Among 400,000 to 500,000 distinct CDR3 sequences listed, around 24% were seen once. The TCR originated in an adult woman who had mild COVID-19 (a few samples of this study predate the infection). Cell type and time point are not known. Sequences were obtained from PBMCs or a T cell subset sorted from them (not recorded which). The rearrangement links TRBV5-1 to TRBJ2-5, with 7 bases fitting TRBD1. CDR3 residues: CASSRGGSQETQYY. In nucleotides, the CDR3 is TGCGCCAGCTCCCGAGGGGGCAGCCAAGAGACCCAGTACTAC.